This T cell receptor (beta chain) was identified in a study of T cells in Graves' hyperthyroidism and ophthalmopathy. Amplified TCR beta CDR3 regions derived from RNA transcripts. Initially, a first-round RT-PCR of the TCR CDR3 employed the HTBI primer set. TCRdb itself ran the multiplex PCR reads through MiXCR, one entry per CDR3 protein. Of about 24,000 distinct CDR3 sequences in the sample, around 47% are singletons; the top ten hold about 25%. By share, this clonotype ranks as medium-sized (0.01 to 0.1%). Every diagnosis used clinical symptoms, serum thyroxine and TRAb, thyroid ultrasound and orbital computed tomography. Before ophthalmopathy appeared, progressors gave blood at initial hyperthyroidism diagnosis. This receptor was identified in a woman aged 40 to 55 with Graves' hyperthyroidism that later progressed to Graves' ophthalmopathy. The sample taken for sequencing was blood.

The CDR3 DNA sequence: TGCAGTGCTATAGCGGGAGTCCTTTACACAGATACGCAGTATTTT. It is translated as CSAIAGVLYTDTQYF. The chain has TRBV20-1 and TRBJ2-3, with 9 bases lining up with TRBD2. The CDR3 is made up of 15 amino acids. V was pared by 4 bases and J by 2 bases, with 7 bases of the junction left unmatched. CDR1 is DFQATT, CDR2 SNEGSKA, per germline (reference sequence).